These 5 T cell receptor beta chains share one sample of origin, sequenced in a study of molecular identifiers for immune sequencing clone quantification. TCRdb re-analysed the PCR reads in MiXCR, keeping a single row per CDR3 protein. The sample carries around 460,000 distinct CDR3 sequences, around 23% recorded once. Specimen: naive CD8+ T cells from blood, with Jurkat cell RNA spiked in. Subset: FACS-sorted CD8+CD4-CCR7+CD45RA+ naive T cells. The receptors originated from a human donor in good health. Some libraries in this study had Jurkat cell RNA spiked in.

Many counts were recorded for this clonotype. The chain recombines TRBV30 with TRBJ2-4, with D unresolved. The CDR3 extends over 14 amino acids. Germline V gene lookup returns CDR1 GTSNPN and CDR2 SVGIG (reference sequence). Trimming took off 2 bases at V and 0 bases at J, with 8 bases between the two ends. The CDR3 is CAWSPDLAKNIQYF. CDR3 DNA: TGTGCCTGGAGTCCAGACCTAGCCAAAAACATTCAGTACTTC. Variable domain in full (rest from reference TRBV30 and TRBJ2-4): SQTIHQWPATLVQPVGSPLSLECTVEGTSNPNLYWYRQAAGRGLQLLFYSVGIGQISSEVPQNLSASRPQDRQFILSSKKLLLSDSGFYLCAWSPDLAKNIQYFGAGTRLSVL.

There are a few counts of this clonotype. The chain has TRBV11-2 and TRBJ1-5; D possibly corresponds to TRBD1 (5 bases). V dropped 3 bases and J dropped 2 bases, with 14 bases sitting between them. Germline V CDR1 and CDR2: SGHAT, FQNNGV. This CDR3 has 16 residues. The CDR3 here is CASSLSGGWGNQPQHF. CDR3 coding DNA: TGTGCCAGCAGCTTGTCTGGGGGATGGGGCAATCAGCCCCAGCATTTT.

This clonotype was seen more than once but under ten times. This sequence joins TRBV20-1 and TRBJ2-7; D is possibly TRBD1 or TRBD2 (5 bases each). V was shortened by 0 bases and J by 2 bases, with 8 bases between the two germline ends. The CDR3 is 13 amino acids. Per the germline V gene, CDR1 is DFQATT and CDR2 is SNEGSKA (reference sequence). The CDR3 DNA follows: TGCAGTGCTAGAGATGAGGGGACCTACGAGCAGTACTTC. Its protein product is CSARDEGTYEQYF.

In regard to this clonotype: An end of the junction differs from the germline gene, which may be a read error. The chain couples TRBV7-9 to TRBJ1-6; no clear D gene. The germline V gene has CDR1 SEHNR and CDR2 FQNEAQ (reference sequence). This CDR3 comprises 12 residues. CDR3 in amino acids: CASSFLNSPLPF. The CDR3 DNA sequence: TGTGCCAGCAGCTTCCTAAATTCCCCCCTCCCCTTT.

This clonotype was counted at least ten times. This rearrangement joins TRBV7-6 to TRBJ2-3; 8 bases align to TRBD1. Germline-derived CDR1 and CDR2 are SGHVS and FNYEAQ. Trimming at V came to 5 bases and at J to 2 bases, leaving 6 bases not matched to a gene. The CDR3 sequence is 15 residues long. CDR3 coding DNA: TGTGCCAGCAGCACCGGACAGGGAAACACAGATACGCAGTATTTT. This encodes CASSTGQGNTDTQYF.